The entry that follows covers one TCR beta chain sequence. Only in-frame clones appear in the TCRdb table, and some are missing; sequencing was by immunoSEQ multiplex PCR. The profile shows some 530,000 clones, roughly nine tenths of them singletons. This entry belongs to a study of blood T cell repertoires in COVID-19. Study-wide background: Samples came from the United States, Italy and Spain, spanning acute and convalescent COVID-19. Sources were T cells, B-cell-depleted T cells, or PBMCs; the material itself was cDNA or gDNA.

Enrolled through a virtual design, the participants were between roughly 18 and 95 years of age and came from some 26 US areas. Symptom resolution, clearance, or two negative PCRs marked donors in Cohort 3 as recovered. V dropped 4 bases and J dropped 8 bases, with 12 bases sitting between them. Looked up from germline, CDR1 is SGHRS and CDR2 is YFSETQ. This CDR3 comprises 13 residues. The rearrangement joins TRBV5-1 to TRBJ1-4, with D possibly being TRBD1 (5 bases). The TCR sequence derives from a woman aged 55-70 years who had recovered from COVID-19. The sequencing input was PBMCs or T cells enriched from blood (not recorded which). CDR3 sequence reads: CASSTRGGEKLFF. The DNA of the CDR3 is TGCGCCAGCAGCACGCGGGGCGGCGAAAAACTGTTTTTT.